This is a list of T cell receptor beta chains from one sample in a study of T cells after yellow fever vaccination. TCRdb reprocessed the 5' RACE reads with MiXCR, giving one entry per CDR3 protein. The table shows roughly 350,000 distinct CDR3 sequences, with roughly 4% occurring only once. The input for sequencing was PBMCs, taken 5 days after the yellow fever booster vaccination. These receptors all come from a man aged 18 to 30 who received the YFV17D yellow fever vaccine. The CDR3 runs from the conserved cysteine through the conserved F or W. The D gene is left open where the match is weak. Clone sizes are given selectively: once, few, many, or a class where the clone is expanded.

j_call: TRBJ1-1
d_call: NA
v_call: TRBV2
clone_size: few
cdr3_aa: CASSAEGRTEAFF
cdr3_nt: TGTGCCAGCAGTGCGGAGGGCCGCACTGAAGCTTTCTTT

j_call: TRBJ1-2
d_call: TRBD1
v_call: TRBV12-3/TRBV12-4
clone_size: few
cdr3_aa: CASTSDRGHGYTF
cdr3_nt: TGTGCCAGCACCTCGGACAGGGGACATGGCTACACCTTC

j_call: TRBJ1-1
d_call: NA
v_call: TRBV6-6
clone_size: few
cdr3_aa: CASRNRGVNTEAFF
cdr3_nt: TGTGCCAGTCGTAATAGGGGGGTGAACACTGAAGCTTTCTTT

j_call: TRBJ2-7
d_call: NA
v_call: TRBV5-6
clone_size: few
cdr3_aa: CASSLVVFDEQYF
cdr3_nt: TGTGCCAGCAGCTTGGTAGTATTCGACGAGCAGTACTTC

j_call: TRBJ2-1
d_call: TRBD2
v_call: TRBV4-1
clone_size: many
cdr3_aa: CASSPTSGGFPFNEQFF
cdr3_nt: TGCGCCAGCAGCCCAACTAGCGGGGGGTTCCCATTCAATGAGCAGTTCTTC

j_call: TRBJ1-2
d_call: TRBD1
v_call: TRBV20-1
clone_size: few
cdr3_aa: CSARVTGGGYGYTF
cdr3_nt: TGCAGTGCTAGAGTTACAGGGGGCGGCTATGGCTACACCTTC

j_call: TRBJ1-4
d_call: NA
v_call: TRBV30
clone_size: NA
cdr3_aa: CAWSYLGTNEKLFF
cdr3_nt: TGTGCCTGGAGCTACTTAGGAACTAATGAAAAACTGTTTTTT

j_call: TRBJ1-1
d_call: NA
v_call: TRBV4-3
clone_size: many
cdr3_aa: CASSQEAHRITEAFF
cdr3_nt: TGCGCCAGCAGCCAAGAGGCCCACAGGATCACTGAAGCTTTCTTT

j_call: TRBJ1-2
d_call: TRBD1
v_call: TRBV5-5
clone_size: few
cdr3_aa: CASSFWGQGGYTF
cdr3_nt: TGTGCCAGCAGCTTTTGGGGACAGGGAGGCTACACCTTC

j_call: TRBJ2-2
d_call: NA
v_call: TRBV6-2/TRBV6-3
clone_size: few
cdr3_aa: CASSYPRRGGGELFF
cdr3_nt: TGTGCCAGCAGTTACCCTAGAAGGGGAGGCGGGGAGCTGTTTTTT

j_call: TRBJ2-7
d_call: TRBD1
v_call: TRBV10-3
clone_size: few
cdr3_aa: CAIGDRNGVGEQYF
cdr3_nt: TGTGCCATCGGGGACAGGAATGGGGTGGGGGAGCAGTACTTC

j_call: TRBJ2-3
d_call: TRBD2
v_call: TRBV5-1
clone_size: NA
cdr3_aa: CASSLKRWTSGGSIDTQYF
cdr3_nt: TGCGCCAGCAGCTTGAAGAGATGGACTAGCGGGGGGTCCATAGATACGCAGTATTTT

j_call: TRBJ1-1
d_call: NA
v_call: TRBV19
clone_size: NA
cdr3_aa: CASSHRELRNTEAFF
cdr3_nt: TGTGCCAGTAGTCATCGTGAGTTGAGGAACACTGAAGCTTTCTTT

j_call: TRBJ1-5
d_call: NA
v_call: TRBV28
clone_size: NA
cdr3_aa: CASRKEDGINQPQHF
cdr3_nt: TGTGCCAGCAGAAAAGAAGACGGTATCAATCAGCCCCAGCATTTT

j_call: TRBJ2-3
d_call: NA
v_call: TRBV7-3
clone_size: many
cdr3_aa: CASSRGSDTQYF
cdr3_nt: TGTGCCAGCAGTCGGGGATCAGATACGCAGTATTTT

j_call: TRBJ2-2
d_call: TRBD1
v_call: TRBV11-2
clone_size: few
cdr3_aa: CASSLGRSGQGTLFF
cdr3_nt: TGTGCCAGCAGCTTAGGTCGATCGGGACAGGGGACGCTGTTTTTT

j_call: TRBJ1-4
d_call: NA
v_call: TRBV9
clone_size: NA
cdr3_aa: CASSVGATTNEKLFF
cdr3_nt: TGTGCCAGCAGCGTAGGGGCCACAACTAATGAAAAACTGTTTTTT

j_call: TRBJ2-2
d_call: TRBD1
v_call: TRBV7-2
clone_size: NA
cdr3_aa: CASSFTGTGGSTGELFF
cdr3_nt: TGTGCCAGCAGCTTCACCGGGACAGGGGGCAGCACCGGGGAGCTGTTTTTT

j_call: TRBJ2-5
d_call: NA
v_call: TRBV5-6
clone_size: few
cdr3_aa: CASSLWGTETQYF
cdr3_nt: TGTGCCAGCAGCTTGTGGGGGACGGAGACCCAGTACTTC

j_call: TRBJ2-3
d_call: NA
v_call: TRBV29-1
clone_size: few
cdr3_aa: CSVGDDTQYF
cdr3_nt: TGCAGCGTTGGCGACGATACGCAGTATTTT

j_call: TRBJ2-1
d_call: NA
v_call: TRBV2
clone_size: many
cdr3_aa: CASSATYNEQFF
cdr3_nt: TGTGCCAGCAGTGCCACCTACAATGAGCAGTTCTTC

j_call: TRBJ2-2
d_call: NA
v_call: TRBV24-1
clone_size: many
cdr3_aa: CAAGRTDTGELFF
cdr3_nt: TGTGCCGCTGGGCGGACAGACACCGGGGAGCTGTTTTTT

j_call: TRBJ1-5
d_call: TRBD1
v_call: TRBV20-1
clone_size: NA
cdr3_aa: CSAMDRGRLISNQPQHF
cdr3_nt: TGCAGTGCTATGGACAGGGGGCGATTAATAAGCAATCAGCCCCAGCATTTT

j_call: TRBJ2-1
d_call: NA
v_call: TRBV6-1
clone_size: few
cdr3_aa: CASSVLNTDNEQFF
cdr3_nt: TGTGCCAGCAGCGTCTTGAACACCGACAATGAGCAGTTCTTC

j_call: TRBJ1-5
d_call: NA
v_call: TRBV2
clone_size: few
cdr3_aa: CASSGVGQENPTRAPQHF
cdr3_nt: TGTGCCAGCAGTGGGGTCGGGCAAGAAAATCCGACGAGGGCGCCCCAGCATTTT

j_call: TRBJ2-3
d_call: NA
v_call: TRBV6-6
clone_size: NA
cdr3_aa: CASSYRGTDTQYF
cdr3_nt: TGTGCCAGCAGTTACAGGGGAACAGATACGCAGTATTTT

j_call: TRBJ2-2
d_call: TRBD1
v_call: TRBV9
clone_size: NA
cdr3_aa: CASSVVDREDGELFF
cdr3_nt: TGTGCCAGCAGCGTGGTGGACAGGGAGGACGGGGAGCTGTTTTTT

j_call: TRBJ2-3
d_call: TRBD2
v_call: TRBV4-1
clone_size: NA
cdr3_aa: CASSQDLLAGTTDTQYF
cdr3_nt: TGCGCCAGCAGCCAAGATCTCTTAGCGGGGACCACAGATACGCAGTATTTT

j_call: TRBJ2-3
d_call: NA
v_call: TRBV5-1
clone_size: NA
cdr3_aa: CASSSIGASGTDTQYF
cdr3_nt: TGCGCCAGCAGCTCCATCGGGGCTAGCGGCACAGATACGCAGTATTTT

j_call: TRBJ1-6
d_call: NA
v_call: TRBV12-3/TRBV12-4
clone_size: NA
cdr3_aa: CASSLGAGVNSPLHF
cdr3_nt: TGTGCCAGCAGTTTGGGGGCAGGGGTTAATTCACCCCTCCACTTT

j_call: TRBJ1-1
d_call: NA
v_call: TRBV4-3
clone_size: many
cdr3_aa: CASVREWGLNTEAFF
cdr3_nt: TGCGCCAGCGTAAGAGAGTGGGGTTTGAACACTGAAGCTTTCTTT

j_call: TRBJ2-2
d_call: NA
v_call: TRBV20-1
clone_size: NA
cdr3_aa: CSARVGRELFF
cdr3_nt: TGCAGTGCTAGGGTGGGGAGGGAGCTGTTTTTT

j_call: TRBJ2-4
d_call: NA
v_call: TRBV6-5
clone_size: few
cdr3_aa: CASRSGRGNTKNIQYF
cdr3_nt: TGTGCCAGCAGATCCGGGCGAGGAAATACCAAAAACATTCAGTACTTC

j_call: TRBJ2-7
d_call: TRBD1
v_call: TRBV29-1
clone_size: many
cdr3_aa: CSASPGTGSSYEQYF
cdr3_nt: TGCAGCGCCTCCCCCGGGACAGGGAGCTCCTACGAGCAGTACTTC

j_call: TRBJ1-2
d_call: NA
v_call: TRBV12-3/TRBV12-4
clone_size: NA
cdr3_aa: CASSAQIGDRGYTF
cdr3_nt: TGTGCCAGCAGTGCTCAGATAGGGGATAGAGGCTACACCTTC

j_call: TRBJ1-2
d_call: TRBD1
v_call: TRBV29-1
clone_size: many
cdr3_aa: CSVVGQGFGYGYTF
cdr3_nt: TGCAGCGTGGTGGGACAGGGGTTTGGATATGGCTACACCTTC

j_call: TRBJ2-3
d_call: TRBD2
v_call: TRBV4-2
clone_size: few
cdr3_aa: CASSQDGWYSGGSTDTQYF
cdr3_nt: TGTGCCAGCAGCCAAGATGGTTGGTATAGCGGGGGGAGCACAGATACGCAGTATTTT

j_call: TRBJ2-2
d_call: NA
v_call: TRBV5-1
clone_size: few
cdr3_aa: CASSLSGASITGELFF
cdr3_nt: TGCGCCAGCAGCTTGTCAGGGGCGTCGATAACCGGGGAGCTGTTTTTT

j_call: TRBJ2-1
d_call: NA
v_call: TRBV4-1
clone_size: NA
cdr3_aa: CASSQANQLEQFF
cdr3_nt: TGCGCCAGCAGCCAAGCTAACCAGTTGGAGCAGTTCTTC

j_call: TRBJ1-6
d_call: NA
v_call: TRBV20-1
clone_size: few
cdr3_aa: CSARTETNSPLHF
cdr3_nt: TGCAGTGCTAGGACGGAGACAAATTCACCCCTCCACTTT

j_call: TRBJ2-7
d_call: NA
v_call: TRBV6-2/TRBV6-3
clone_size: few
cdr3_aa: CASSSPAPRHEQYF
cdr3_nt: TGTGCCAGCAGTTCCCCAGCCCCCCGCCACGAGCAGTACTTC

j_call: TRBJ1-1
d_call: NA
v_call: TRBV20-1
clone_size: many
cdr3_aa: CSARDRMNTEAFF
cdr3_nt: TGCAGTGCTAGAGACAGAATGAACACTGAAGCTTTCTTT

j_call: TRBJ2-1
d_call: TRBD2
v_call: TRBV5-1
clone_size: NA
cdr3_aa: CASTRGWAGETNEQFF
cdr3_nt: TGCGCCAGCACCCGGGGTTGGGCGGGGGAGACCAATGAGCAGTTCTTC